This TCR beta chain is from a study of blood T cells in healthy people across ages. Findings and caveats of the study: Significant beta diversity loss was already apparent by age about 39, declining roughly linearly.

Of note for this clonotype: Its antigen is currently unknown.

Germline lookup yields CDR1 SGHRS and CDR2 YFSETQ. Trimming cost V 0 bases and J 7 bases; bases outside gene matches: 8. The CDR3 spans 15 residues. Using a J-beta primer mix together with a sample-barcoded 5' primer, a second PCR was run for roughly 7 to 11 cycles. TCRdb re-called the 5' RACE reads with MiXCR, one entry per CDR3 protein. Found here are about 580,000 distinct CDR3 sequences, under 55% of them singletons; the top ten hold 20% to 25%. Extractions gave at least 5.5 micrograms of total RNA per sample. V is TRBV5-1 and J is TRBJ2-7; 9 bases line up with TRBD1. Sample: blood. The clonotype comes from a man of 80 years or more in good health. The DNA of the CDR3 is TGCGCCAGCAGCTTGGGGGACAGGGAGGTCAGTGAGCAGTACTTC. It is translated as CASSLGDREVSEQYF. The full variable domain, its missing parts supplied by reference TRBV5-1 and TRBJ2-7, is KAGVTQTPRYLIKTRGQQVTLSCSPISGHRSVSWYQQTPGQGLQFLFEYFSETQRNKGNFPGRFSGRQFSNSRSEMNVSTLELGDSALYLCASSLGDREVSEQYFGPGTRLTVT.